This T cell receptor (beta chain) was sequenced in a study of CD8+CD57+ T cells in acquired aplastic anemia. Looking at the study overall: DNA per sorted CD4+ or CD8+ sample ranged about 0.17 to 27.4 ug, averaging about 2.9 ug.

Study observations and caveats: Patients versus controls showed no significant CD8+ Simpson's diversity difference. The number of CD8+ CDR3 sequences shared by patients and controls was approximately 30.

The study profiled TCR beta VDJ and CDR3 using genomic DNA as template. TCRdb itself ran the reads through MiXCR, one entry per CDR3 protein. The data show approximately 470,000 distinct CDR3 sequences, around 33% seen once. The germline V and J ends were trimmed by 0 bases and 14 bases, with 12 bases remaining between them. This CDR3 contains 13 residues. The germline CDR1 and CDR2 sequences are SGHRS and YFSETQ. Only a few counts were recorded for this clonotype. The antigen is not known. Patients sequenced had flow cytometry evidence of CD8+CD57+ cell expansion. No therapy was given to patients before blood sampling.

This receptor was obtained from a human donor with aplastic anemia. Sequencing was performed on sorted CD4+, CD8+, or CD8+CD57+ T cells (not recorded which) from PBMCs. The rearrangement uses TRBV5-1 and TRBJ1-6; tentative D call: TRBD1 (5 bases). The CDR3 reads CASSLAGRGALHF. The CDR3 region has the DNA TGCGCCAGCAGCTTGGCCGGGCGAGGGGCCCTCCACTTT.